These 29 T cell receptor beta chains originate from one sample sequenced in a study of blood T cells in healthy people across ages. A second PCR, run for roughly 7 to 12 cycles, used a sample-barcoded 5' primer plus a J-beta primer mix. TCRdb recomputed calls from the 5' RACE reads with MiXCR, one row per CDR3 protein. The sample has fewer than 1.5 million distinct CDR3 sequences; about 43% are singletons. Material: blood. These receptors all stem from a woman aged 18-29 years in good health.

This clonotype was seen more than once but under ten times. The CDR3: CAITQDRFNEQFF. The CDR3 DNA sequence: TGTGCCATCACCCAGGACAGGTTTAATGAGCAGTTCTTC. This chain connects TRBV10-3 to TRBJ2-1; 7 bases agree with TRBD1. This CDR3 has 13 residues. The germline gives CDR1 ENHRY, CDR2 SYGVKD. V trimming: 7 bases; J trimming: 7 bases; junction bases outside the gene matches: 7.

The chain employs TRBV6-6 and TRBJ2-4; D is perhaps TRBD1 or TRBD2 (5 bases each). Germline lookup yields CDR1 MNHNY and CDR2 SVGAGI (reference sequence). Between the trimmed V and J ends, which lost 7 bases and 14 bases, there was a span of 24 bases. The CDR3 extends over 14 amino acids. Here the CDR3 reads CASTDGTAPSAKYF. As DNA, the CDR3 is TGTGCCAGCACCGACGGGACGGCCCCTTCGGCAAAGTACTTC.

This clonotype was counted between two and nine times. V and J are TRBV9 and TRBJ1-1; a possible D gene is TRBD1 (6 bases). Trimming stripped 4 bases from V and 5 bases from J, with 15 bases between. Germline lookup yields CDR1 SGDLS and CDR2 YYNGEE. This CDR3 spans 14 amino acids. The CDR3 nucleotides read TGTGCCAGCAGCCCTGCCAGGGGTGAGACTGAAGCTTTCTTT. Encoded protein: CASSPARGETEAFF.

This clonotype showed up just a few times. CDR3 DNA sequence: TGCGCCAGCAGTGCACTAGCGGGGAGCTCCTACAATGAGCAGTTCTTC. Amino acid sequence: CASSALAGSSYNEQFF. The rearrangement links TRBV10-1 to TRBJ2-1; 10 bases line up with TRBD2. The CDR3 loop spans 16 amino acids. V lost 4 bases and J lost 0; bases outside the gene matches: 3. Germline assignment: CDR1 WNHNN and CDR2 SYGVQD (reference sequence).

The chain has TRBV25-1 and TRBJ2-2; no clear D gene. The CDR3 sequence is 15 residues long. Per the germline V gene, CDR1 is MGHDK and CDR2 is SYGVNS. Trimming shortened V by 1 base and J by 2 bases, and 8 bases separated the two germline ends. The CDR3: CASSELAGNTGELFF. For the CDR3, the DNA is TGTGCCAGCAGTGAATTGGCCGGCAACACCGGGGAGCTGTTTTTT.

J is TRBJ2-2 and V is TRBV29-1; 10 positions agree with TRBD1. Germline values: CDR1 SQVTM, CDR2 ANQGSEA. This CDR3 has 16 residues. Germline trimming cut 3 bases from V and 4 bases from J; bases unmatched to any gene: 8. The CDR3 DNA sequence: TGCAGCGTTGAGTTCTACGGGACAGGGGTCACCGGGGAGCTGTTTTTT. It translates to CSVEFYGTGVTGELFF.

This clonotype was counted between two and nine times. V gene TRBV20-1 combines with J gene TRBJ2-1; 7 nucleotides match TRBD1. The junction had 13 bases not matched to a gene; V was cut back by 5 bases and J by 6 bases. Per the germline V gene, CDR1 is DFQATT and CDR2 is SNEGSKA (reference sequence). This CDR3 has 15 amino acids. The CDR3 spells CSASVLDRPTNEQFF. DNA of the CDR3: TGCAGTGCTTCTGTCTTGGACAGGCCGACCAATGAGCAGTTCTTC.

This clonotype was seen a few times. This rearrangement joins TRBV7-6 to TRBJ1-5; no definite D call. This CDR3 is built from 15 residues. Trimming cost V 1 base and J 1 base, with 8 bases left between them. Germline lookup yields CDR1 SGHVS and CDR2 FNYEAQ. The CDR3: CASSLEGQSNQPQHF. CDR3 coding DNA: TGTGCCAGCAGCTTAGAGGGCCAGAGCAATCAGCCCCAGCATTTT.

The genes are TRBV6-1 and TRBJ1-1; D remains ambiguous. The V gene's germline CDR1 is MNHNS and CDR2 SASEGT. The CDR3 has 11 amino acids. V dropped 8 bases and J dropped 6 bases, with 10 bases sitting between them. The chain's CDR3 is CASLFGSEAFF. Here the CDR3 DNA reads TGTGCCAGCCTGTTTGGTTCTGAAGCTTTCTTT.

V usage is TRBV20-1 and J usage is TRBJ1-1; no clear D. V dropped 5 bases and J dropped 0 bases, with 13 bases sitting between them. The V gene's germline CDR1 is DFQATT and CDR2 SNEGSKA (reference sequence). CDR3 length: 14 amino acids. The CDR3 loop is CSAGPGSMNTEAFF. Here the CDR3 DNA reads TGCAGTGCTGGGCCGGGTTCTATGAACACTGAAGCTTTCTTT.

This clonotype was recorded at least ten times. The genes are TRBV5-1 and TRBJ2-5; 12 positions agree with TRBD2. This CDR3 is built from 16 residues. CDR1 is SGHRS and CDR2 is YFSETQ in the germline V gene. J gave up 2 bases and V 3 bases, and 5 bases lay outside the gene matches. The CDR3 loop reads CASSWTSGNSQETQYF. CDR3 DNA: TGCGCCAGCAGCTGGACTAGCGGGAACTCACAAGAGACCCAGTACTTC.

A few counts support this clonotype. This rearrangement joins TRBV20-1 to TRBJ2-3; the D gene is possibly TRBD2 (5 bases). The CDR3 is made up of 14 amino acids. Germline loops: CDR1 DFQATT, CDR2 SNEGSKA (reference sequence). V dropped 4 bases and J dropped 7 bases, with 18 bases sitting between them. The CDR3 sequence is CSATYDPRRYTQYF. Written as DNA, the CDR3 is TGCAGTGCTACGTACGACCCGAGGAGGTATACGCAGTATTTT.

The chain is built from TRBV28 and TRBJ2-2; maybe TRBD2 (6 bases). Trimming took off 7 bases at V and 6 bases at J, with 18 bases between the two ends. The CDR3 spans 15 residues. The germline V gene has CDR1 MDHEN and CDR2 SYDVKM. The chain's CDR3 is CASTPGLLSSGELFF. DNA of the CDR3: TGTGCCAGCACTCCGGGACTCCTCAGTTCCGGGGAGCTGTTTTTT.

This sequence joins TRBV18 and TRBJ2-5, with 8 positions matching TRBD2. This CDR3 spans 15 amino acids. Germline CDR1 and CDR2: KGHSH and LQKENI. J lost 1 base, V lost 3 bases, and 4 bases had no gene match. This CDR3 is CASSPQLAAQETQYF. The DNA of the CDR3 is TGTGCCAGCTCACCCCAACTAGCGGCCCAAGAGACCCAGTACTTC. Supplemented by reference TRBV18 and TRBJ2-5, the full variable domain reads NAGVMQNPRHLVRRRGQEARLRCSPMKGHSHVYWYRQLPEEGLKFMVYLQKENIIDESGMPKERFSAEFPKEGPSILRIQQVVRGDSAAYFCASSPQLAAQETQYFGPGTRLLVL.

This clonotype has more than one count but fewer than ten. The genes are TRBV12-3 or TRBV12-4 and TRBJ1-1, with no clear D. Trimming cost V 6 bases and J 11 bases, with 19 bases left between them. The CDR3 spans 13 residues. As DNA, the CDR3 is TGTGCCAGCAGCGCAGGCCCGCCGACCGGGGCTTTCTTT. It codes for CASSAGPPTGAFF.

V is TRBV7-2 and J is TRBJ2-7, with unresolved D. This CDR3 is 14 amino acids long. Germline CDR1 and CDR2: SGHTA and FQGNSA. V lost 0 bases and J lost 2, with 8 bases in between. In DNA form, the CDR3 reads TGTGCCAGCAGCTTAGCCGCAGTCCCCTACGAGCAGTACTTC. The encoded protein is CASSLAAVPYEQYF.

The rearrangement links TRBV4-1 to TRBJ2-1; D perhaps matches TRBD2 (5 bases). V dropped 0 bases and J dropped 8 bases, with 20 bases sitting between them. The CDR3 loop spans 17 amino acids. Germline assignment: CDR1 MGHRA and CDR2 YSYEKL. The DNA for the CDR3 is TGCGCCAGCAGCCAAGATCGTATTCGGGGTGTCGACGATGAGCAGTTCTTC. Protein sequence: CASSQDRIRGVDDEQFF.

In regard to this clonotype: The junction and the germline gene differ at one end; a read error may be behind it. The V and J genes are TRBV6-6 and TRBJ1-1; 8 nucleotides line up with TRBD1. This CDR3 comprises 17 residues. Germline loops: CDR1 MNHNY, CDR2 SVGAGI (reference sequence). In DNA form, the CDR3 reads TGTGCCAGCAGTTACGAGGACAGGGAGGGACGGAACGCTGAAGCTTTCTTT. Its protein product is CASSYEDREGRNAEAFF.

This clonotype turned up a few times. This sequence joins TRBV10-3 and TRBJ2-7, with 11 bases that match TRBD2. The CDR3 length is 14 residues. Trimming took 6 bases from V and 3 from J; bases not matched to a gene: 4. Germline V gene lookup returns CDR1 ENHRY and CDR2 SYGVKD. The CDR3 DNA follows: TGTGCCATCAGAAAGACTAGCGGGGACTACGAGCAGTACTTC. This gives the protein CAIRKTSGDYEQYF.

This clonotype was observed a handful of times. The CDR3 loop reads CASSQPLAGVGTDTQYF. For the CDR3, the DNA is TGTGCCAGCAGCCAGCCCTTAGCGGGAGTCGGGACAGATACGCAGTATTTT. The gene calls are TRBV4-2 and TRBJ2-3; 9 bases agree with TRBD2. Germline V CDR1 and CDR2: LGHNA, YNFKEQ. V was clipped by 3 bases and J by 3 bases; unmatched bases: 10. CDR3 size: 17 residues.

The rearrangement links TRBV14 to TRBJ2-2; D not certain. The CDR3 is 11 amino acids. Trimming pared 4 bases from V and 7 bases from J, leaving 4 bases between. From germline, CDR1 is SGHDN and CDR2 FVKESK. CDR3 bases: TGTGCCAGCAGCCGGTTCGGGGAGCTGTTTTTT. It codes for CASSRFGELFF. Based on the CDR3 plus reference TRBV14 and TRBJ2-2, the full variable domain is EAGVTQFPSHSVIEKGQTVTLRCDPISGHDNLYWYRRVMGKEIKFLLHFVKESKQDESGMPNNRFLAERTGGTYSTLKVQPAELEDSGVYFCASSRFGELFFGEGSRLTVL.

This clonotype was counted only a few times. This rearrangement joins TRBV6-6 to TRBJ2-7, with no clear D. CDR1 MNHNY and CDR2 SVGAGI come from the germline V gene (reference sequence). The length of the CDR3 is 12 residues. V lost 8 bases and J 5 bases, leaving 13 bases between the germline ends. CDR3 sequence: CASSGASNEQYF. DNA of the CDR3: TGTGCCAGCTCTGGAGCCAGCAACGAGCAGTACTTC.

This sequence joins TRBV12-3 or TRBV12-4 and TRBJ2-2; D uncertain. The CDR3 extends over 14 amino acids. The germline V and J ends were trimmed by 8 bases and 0 bases, with 10 bases remaining between them. The CDR3 reads CASLMGTNTGELFF. In DNA, the CDR3 is TGTGCCAGCCTCATGGGAACGAACACCGGGGAGCTGTTTTTT.

The CDR3 spells CAISARTGEETQYF. The CDR3 nucleotides are TGTGCCATCAGTGCCCGGACAGGAGAAGAGACCCAGTACTTC. The chain couples TRBV10-3 to TRBJ2-5, with 7 positions matching TRBD1. With 4 bases clipped from V and 3 bases from J, the junction kept 5 bases outside the gene matches. CDR3 size: 14 residues. Per the germline V gene, CDR1 is ENHRY and CDR2 is SYGVKD.

The chain links TRBV4-2 to TRBJ2-2; 7 bases are a match to TRBD2. J gave up 7 bases and V 0 bases, and 11 bases lay outside the gene matches. There are 17 residues in the CDR3. Germline V CDR1 and CDR2: LGHNA, YNFKEQ. The CDR3 nucleotides read TGTGCCAGCAGCCAAGATCATTCGGGACTAAGTATCGGGGAGCTGTTTTTT. It encodes CASSQDHSGLSIGELFF.

The table lists this clonotype with a count of one. CDR3 DNA: TGTGCCATCAGTCCAAGCCGTAAAGATACGCAGTATTTT. Its protein product is CAISPSRKDTQYF. The V call is TRBV10-3, the J call TRBJ2-3; the D is unclear. Trimming pared 5 bases from V and 5 bases from J, leaving 11 bases between. This CDR3 is built from 13 residues. CDR1 ENHRY and CDR2 SYGVKD come from the germline V gene.

V and J are TRBV12-3 or TRBV12-4 and TRBJ2-3; 9 bases fit TRBD1. The junction had 15 bases not matched to a gene; V was cut back by 5 bases and J by 6 bases. This CDR3 comprises 17 residues. This chain's CDR3 is CASSLRTGALGGDTQYF. The DNA for the CDR3 is TGTGCCAGCAGTCTCCGGACAGGGGCTTTGGGAGGTGATACGCAGTATTTT.

This clonotype was detected ten times or more. V is TRBV7-9 and J is TRBJ2-5; TRBD2 aligns across 8 bases. Germline V CDR1 and CDR2: SEHNR, FQNEAQ (reference sequence). V trimming: 2 bases; J trimming: 11 bases; junction bases outside the gene matches: 13. The CDR3 has 15 residues. DNA for the CDR3: TGTGCCAGCAGCTTACTAGACGGGGGGGCGAATGAGCAGTACTTC. It specifies CASSLLDGGANEQYF. Using reference TRBV7-9 and TRBJ2-5 for the parts outside the CDR3, the full variable domain is DTGVSQNPRHKITKRGQNVTFRCDPISEHNRLYWYRQTLGQGPEFLTYFQNEAQLEKSRLLSDRFSAERPKGSFSTLEIQRTEQGDSAMYLCASSLLDGGANEQYFGPGTRLLVL.

In its sample, this clonotype was seen a few times. This chain uses TRBV20-1 with TRBJ2-1; D unclear. V was cut by 1 base and J by 7 bases, with 11 bases left in between. From germline, CDR1 is DFQATT and CDR2 SNEGSKA (reference sequence). The CDR3 covers 13 residues. DNA of the CDR3: TGCAGTGCTAGAGTTGAGTGGAATAATGAGCAGTTCTTC. This sequence encodes CSARVEWNNEQFF.